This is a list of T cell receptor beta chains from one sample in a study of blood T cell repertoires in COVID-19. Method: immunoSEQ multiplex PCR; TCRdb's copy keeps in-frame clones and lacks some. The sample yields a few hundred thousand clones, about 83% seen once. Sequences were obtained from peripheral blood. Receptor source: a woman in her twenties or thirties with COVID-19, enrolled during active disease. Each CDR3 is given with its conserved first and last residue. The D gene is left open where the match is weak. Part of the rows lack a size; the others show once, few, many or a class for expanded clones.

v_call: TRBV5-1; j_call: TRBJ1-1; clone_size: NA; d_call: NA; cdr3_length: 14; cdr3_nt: TGCGCCAGCAGCTTGGGTCAGGGTAGGGCTGAAGCTTTCTTT; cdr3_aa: CASSLGQGRAEAFF
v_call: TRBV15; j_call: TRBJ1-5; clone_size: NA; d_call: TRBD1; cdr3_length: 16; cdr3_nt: TGTGCCACCAGCAGGACAGGGTCGGGTCGGAATCAGCCCCAGCATTTT; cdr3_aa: CATSRTGSGRNQPQHF
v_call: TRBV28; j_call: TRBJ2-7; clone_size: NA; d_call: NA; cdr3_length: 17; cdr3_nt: TGTGCCAGCAGGACCTTCTCGGGGGGCCCACGGGTGGGGGAGCAGTACTTC; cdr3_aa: CASRTFSGGPRVGEQYF
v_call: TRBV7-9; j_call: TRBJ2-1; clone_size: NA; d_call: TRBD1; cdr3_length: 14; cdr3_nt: TGTGCCAGCAGCGTTCCGGGACAGGGAAATGAGCAGTTCTTC; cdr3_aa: CASSVPGQGNEQFF
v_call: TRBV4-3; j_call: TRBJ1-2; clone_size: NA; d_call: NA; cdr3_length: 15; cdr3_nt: TGCGCCAGCAGCCAAGACTTGAGGATGCCCTATGGCTACACCTTC; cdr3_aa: CASSQDLRMPYGYTF
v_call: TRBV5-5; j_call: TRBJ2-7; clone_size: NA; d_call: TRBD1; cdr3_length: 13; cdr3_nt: TGTGCCAGCAGCCTACGGGACAGCGGCGAGCAGTACTTC; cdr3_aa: CASSLRDSGEQYF
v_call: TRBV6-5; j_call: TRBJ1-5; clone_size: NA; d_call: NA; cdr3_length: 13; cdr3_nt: TGTGCCAGCTCCCAAGCCAACAATCAGCCCCAGCATTTT; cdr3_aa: CASSQANNQPQHF
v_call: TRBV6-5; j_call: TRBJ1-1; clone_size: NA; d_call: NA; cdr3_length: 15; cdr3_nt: TGTGCCAGCAGTTGGAAACAGGGACTGAACACTGAAGCTTTCTTT; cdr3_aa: CASSWKQGLNTEAFF
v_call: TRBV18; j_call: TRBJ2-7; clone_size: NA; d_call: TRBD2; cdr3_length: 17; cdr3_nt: TGTGCCAGCTCACCACCGGGAAGCGGGAGGGTATCCTACGAGCAGTACTTC; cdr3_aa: CASSPPGSGRVSYEQYF
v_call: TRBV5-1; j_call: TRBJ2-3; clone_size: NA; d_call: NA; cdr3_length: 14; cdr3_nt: TGCGCCAGCAGCGCGGTGGGGGGAACAGATACGCAGTATTTT; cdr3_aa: CASSAVGGTDTQYF
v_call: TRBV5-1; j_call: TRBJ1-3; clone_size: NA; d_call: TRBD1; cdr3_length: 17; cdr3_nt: TGCGCCAGCAGCACGGGACAGGGTAGTACGCCTGGAAACACCATATATTTT; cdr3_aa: CASSTGQGSTPGNTIYF
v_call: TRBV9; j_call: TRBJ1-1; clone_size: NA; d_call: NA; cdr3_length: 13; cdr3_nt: TGTGCCAGCAGCGTAGTGCAGAGGACTGAAGCTTTCTTT; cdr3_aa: CASSVVQRTEAFF
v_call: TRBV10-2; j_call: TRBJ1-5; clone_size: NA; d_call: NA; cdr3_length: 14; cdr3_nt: TGCGCCAGCAGCGCTAACCTCGGGAATCAGCCCCAGCATTTT; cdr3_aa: CASSANLGNQPQHF
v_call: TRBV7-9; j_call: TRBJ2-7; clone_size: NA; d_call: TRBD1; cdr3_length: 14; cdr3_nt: TGTGCCAGCAGCTCCGGACAGGCCCCCTACGAGCAGTACTTC; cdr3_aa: CASSSGQAPYEQYF
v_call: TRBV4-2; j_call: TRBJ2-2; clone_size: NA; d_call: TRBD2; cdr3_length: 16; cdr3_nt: TGTGCCAGCAGCCTGAAGCGGGAGGCGAACACCGGGGAGCTGTTTTTT; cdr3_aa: CASSLKREANTGELFF
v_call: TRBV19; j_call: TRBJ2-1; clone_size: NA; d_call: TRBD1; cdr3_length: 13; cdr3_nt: TGTGCCAGTGACAGGGGGGGCTTCAATGAGCAGTTCTTC; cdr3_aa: CASDRGGFNEQFF
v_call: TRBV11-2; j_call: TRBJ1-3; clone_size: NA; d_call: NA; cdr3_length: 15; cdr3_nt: TGTGCCAGCAGCTTGGACAGAAACTCTGGAAACACCATATATTTT; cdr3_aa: CASSLDRNSGNTIYF
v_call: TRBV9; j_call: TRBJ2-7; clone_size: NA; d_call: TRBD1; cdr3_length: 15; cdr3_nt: TGTGCCAGCAGCGTAATCCGGGACAGCTCCTACGAGCAGTACTTC; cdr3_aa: CASSVIRDSSYEQYF
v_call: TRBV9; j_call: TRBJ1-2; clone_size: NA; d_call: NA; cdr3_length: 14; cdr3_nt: TGTGCCAGCAGCGGAGGCGGGGTTAACTATGGCTACACCTTC; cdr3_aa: CASSGGGVNYGYTF
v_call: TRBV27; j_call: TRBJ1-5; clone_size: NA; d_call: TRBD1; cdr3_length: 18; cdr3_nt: TGTGCCAGCAGTCCACACCGGGGACAGGGTTCGAGCAATCAGCCCCAGCATTTT; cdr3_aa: CASSPHRGQGSSNQPQHF
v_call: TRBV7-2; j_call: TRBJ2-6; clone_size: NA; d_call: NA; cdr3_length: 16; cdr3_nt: TGTGCCAGCAGCTTCACGACTGTCTCTGGGGCCAACGTCCTGACTTTC; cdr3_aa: CASSFTTVSGANVLTF
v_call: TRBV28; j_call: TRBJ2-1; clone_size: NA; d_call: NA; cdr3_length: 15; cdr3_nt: TGTGCCAGCAGTTTAGTAGGGGTGATGTACAATGAGCAGTTCTTC; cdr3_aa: CASSLVGVMYNEQFF
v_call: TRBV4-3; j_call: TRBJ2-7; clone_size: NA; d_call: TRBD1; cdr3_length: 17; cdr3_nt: TGCGCCAGCAGCCAAAATACAGGGGGAACGCTCTCCTACGAGCAGTACTTC; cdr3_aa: CASSQNTGGTLSYEQYF
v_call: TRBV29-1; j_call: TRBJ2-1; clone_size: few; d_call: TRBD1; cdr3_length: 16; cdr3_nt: TGCAGCGTTTCAGGACAGGGGGGAATCTCCTACAATGAGCAGTTCTTC; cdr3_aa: CSVSGQGGISYNEQFF
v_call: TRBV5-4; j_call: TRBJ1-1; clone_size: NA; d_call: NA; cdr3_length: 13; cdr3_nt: TGTGCCAGCAGCTTGATCCGGGACACTGAAGCTTTCTTT; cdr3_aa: CASSLIRDTEAFF
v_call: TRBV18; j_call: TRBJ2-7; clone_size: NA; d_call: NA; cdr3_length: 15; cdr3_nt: TGTGCCAGCTCACCACGCCGAGGGATACTCTACGAGCAGTACTTC; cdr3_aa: CASSPRRGILYEQYF
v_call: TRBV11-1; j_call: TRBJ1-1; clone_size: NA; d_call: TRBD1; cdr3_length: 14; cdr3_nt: TGTGCCAGCAGCTTAAAGGGGGCTGGCACTGAAGCTTTCTTT; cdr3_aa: CASSLKGAGTEAFF
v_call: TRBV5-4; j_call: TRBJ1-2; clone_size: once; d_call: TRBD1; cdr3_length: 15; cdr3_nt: TGTGCCAGCAGCTCGCGGACAGGGGGAAACTATGGCTACACCTTC; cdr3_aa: CASSSRTGGNYGYTF
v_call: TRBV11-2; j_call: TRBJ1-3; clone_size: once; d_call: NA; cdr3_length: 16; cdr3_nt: TGTGCCAGCAGCTTAGTCTTACAGGGCCCTGGAAACACCATATATTTT; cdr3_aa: CASSLVLQGPGNTIYF
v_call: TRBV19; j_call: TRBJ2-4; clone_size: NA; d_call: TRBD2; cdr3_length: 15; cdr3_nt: TGTGCCAGTATGGATAGCGGGGACGTCAAAAACATTCAGTACTTC; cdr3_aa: CASMDSGDVKNIQYF
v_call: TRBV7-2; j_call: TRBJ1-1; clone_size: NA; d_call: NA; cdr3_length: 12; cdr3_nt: TGTGCCAGCAGCTTAGGGAACAGGGAAGCTTTCTTT; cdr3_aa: CASSLGNREAFF
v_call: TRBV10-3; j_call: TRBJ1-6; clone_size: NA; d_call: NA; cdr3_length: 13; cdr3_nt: TGTGCCCACCGGGGAAAGAGGGATTCACCCCTCCACTTT; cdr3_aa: CAHRGKRDSPLHF
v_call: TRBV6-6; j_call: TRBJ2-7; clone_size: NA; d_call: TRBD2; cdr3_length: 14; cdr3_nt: TGTGCCAGCAACCCAACTAGCGGGGTGTACGAGCAGTACTTC; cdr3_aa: CASNPTSGVYEQYF
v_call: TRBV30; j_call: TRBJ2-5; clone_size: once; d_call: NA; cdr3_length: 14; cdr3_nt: TGTGCCTGGAACCGGGGGGCTCGCCAAGAGACCCAGTACTTC; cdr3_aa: CAWNRGARQETQYF
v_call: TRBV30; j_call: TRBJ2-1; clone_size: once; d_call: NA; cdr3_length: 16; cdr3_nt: TGTGCCTGGGCCCCCCTACTAGCTGGGTCCTACAATGAGCAGTTCTTC; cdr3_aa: CAWAPLLAGSYNEQFF
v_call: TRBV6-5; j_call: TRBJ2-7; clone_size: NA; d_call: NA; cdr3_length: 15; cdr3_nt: TGTGCCAGCAAGATGGACGACAGCCCGACCTACGAGCAGTACTTC; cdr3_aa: CASKMDDSPTYEQYF
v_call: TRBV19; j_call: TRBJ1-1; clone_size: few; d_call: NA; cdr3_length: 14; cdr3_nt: TGTGCCAGTAGTATAGGCACAGGGACCACTGAAGCTTTCTTT; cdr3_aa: CASSIGTGTTEAFF
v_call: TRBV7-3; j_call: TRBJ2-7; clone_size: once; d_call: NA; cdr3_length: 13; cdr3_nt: TGTGCCAGCAGCCAAGACGGAGCCTACGAGCAGTACTTC; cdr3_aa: CASSQDGAYEQYF
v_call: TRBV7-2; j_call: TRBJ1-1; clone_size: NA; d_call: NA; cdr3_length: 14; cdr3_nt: TGTGCCAGCAGCTTAGCCGGGGGGGACACTGGCGCTTTCTTT; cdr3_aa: CASSLAGGDTGAFF
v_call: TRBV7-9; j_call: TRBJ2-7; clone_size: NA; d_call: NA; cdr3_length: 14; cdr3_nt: TGTGCCAGCAGCTTTGGTATCGGGGTGGACGAGCAGTACTTC; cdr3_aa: CASSFGIGVDEQYF
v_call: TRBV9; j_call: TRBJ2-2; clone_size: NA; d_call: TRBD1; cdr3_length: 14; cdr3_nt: TGTGCCAGCAGCGTAGAGACAGGGACCGGGGAGCTGTTTTTT; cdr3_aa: CASSVETGTGELFF
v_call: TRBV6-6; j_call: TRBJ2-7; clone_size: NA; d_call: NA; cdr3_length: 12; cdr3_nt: TGTGCCAGCAGTTCGACAGCCTACGAGCAGTACTTC; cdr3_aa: CASSSTAYEQYF
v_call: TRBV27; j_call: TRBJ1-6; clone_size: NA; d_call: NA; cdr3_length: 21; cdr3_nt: TGTGCCAGCAGTTTATGGGGGGGGGCGGAAAACGCCAGCTCCTATAATTCACCCCTCCACTTT; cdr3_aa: CASSLWGGAENASSYNSPLHF
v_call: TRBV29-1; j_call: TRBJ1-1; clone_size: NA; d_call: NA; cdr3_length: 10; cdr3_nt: TGCAGCGTTAGGGGGACTGAAGCTTTCTTT; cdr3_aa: CSVRGTEAFF
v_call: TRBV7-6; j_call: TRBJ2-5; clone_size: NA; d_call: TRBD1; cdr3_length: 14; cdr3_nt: TGTGCCAGCAGCTTCCGACAGGGGGGCGAGACCCAGTACTTC; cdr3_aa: CASSFRQGGETQYF
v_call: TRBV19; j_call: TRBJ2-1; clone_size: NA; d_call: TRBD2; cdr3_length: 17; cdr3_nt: TGTGCCAGTAGTATCCAACAGGCTAGCGGGAGCTACAATGAGCAGTTCTTC; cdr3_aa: CASSIQQASGSYNEQFF
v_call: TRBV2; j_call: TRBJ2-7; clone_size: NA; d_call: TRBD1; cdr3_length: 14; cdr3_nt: TGTGCCAGCAACCCGACAGGGGGCGAATACGAGCAGTACTTC; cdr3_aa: CASNPTGGEYEQYF
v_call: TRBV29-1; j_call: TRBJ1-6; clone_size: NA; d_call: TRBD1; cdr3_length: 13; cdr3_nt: TGCAGCGCCGTGACAGGGGAGAATTCACCCCTCCACTTT; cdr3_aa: CSAVTGENSPLHF
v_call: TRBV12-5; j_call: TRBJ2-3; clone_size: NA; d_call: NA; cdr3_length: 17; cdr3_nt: TGTGCTAGTGGTTTGTCCGAGACCCCGTCTAGGACAGATACGCAGTATTTT; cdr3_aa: CASGLSETPSRTDTQYF
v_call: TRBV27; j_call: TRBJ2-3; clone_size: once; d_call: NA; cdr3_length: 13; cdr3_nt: TGTGCCAGCAGGGGAGCTAGCACAGATACGCAGTATTTT; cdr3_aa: CASRGASTDTQYF
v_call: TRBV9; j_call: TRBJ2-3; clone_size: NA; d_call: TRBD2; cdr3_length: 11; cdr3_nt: TGTGCCAGCGGGAGGGCAGATACGCAGTATTTT; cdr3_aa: CASGRADTQYF
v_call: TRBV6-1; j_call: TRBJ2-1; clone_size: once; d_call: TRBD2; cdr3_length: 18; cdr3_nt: TGTGCCAGCAGTGGACTAGCGGGGGGACTTAGCTCCTACAATGAGCAGTTCTTC; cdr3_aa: CASSGLAGGLSSYNEQFF
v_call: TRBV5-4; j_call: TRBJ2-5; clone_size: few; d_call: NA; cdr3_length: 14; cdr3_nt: TGTGCCAGCAGCTTGTACAGCCTCCAAGAGACCCAGTACTTC; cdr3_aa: CASSLYSLQETQYF
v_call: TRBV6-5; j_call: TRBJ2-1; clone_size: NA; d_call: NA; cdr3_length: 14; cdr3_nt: TGTGCCAGCAGTTTTCGGGACTCGCACAATGAGCAGTTCTTC; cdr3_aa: CASSFRDSHNEQFF
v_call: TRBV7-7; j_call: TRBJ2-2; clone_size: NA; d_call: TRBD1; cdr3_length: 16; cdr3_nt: TGTGCCAGCAGCTCCCAACAGGGGATCGGGTCCGGGGAGCTGTTTTTT; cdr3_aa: CASSSQQGIGSGELFF
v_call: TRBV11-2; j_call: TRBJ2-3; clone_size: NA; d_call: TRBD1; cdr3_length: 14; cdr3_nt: TGTGCCAGCAGGAGGGGGCTCGGTACAGATACGCAGTATTTT; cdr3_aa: CASRRGLGTDTQYF
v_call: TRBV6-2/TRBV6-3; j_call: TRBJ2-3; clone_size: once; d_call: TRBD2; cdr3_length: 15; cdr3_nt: TGTGCCAGCAGTCACCGGGGACTAGCGACAGATACGCAGTATTTT; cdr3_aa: CASSHRGLATDTQYF
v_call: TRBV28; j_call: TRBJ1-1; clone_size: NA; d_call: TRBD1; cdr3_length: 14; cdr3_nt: TGTGCCAGCAGGTGGGGACAGGCGAACACTGAAGCTTTCTTT; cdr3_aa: CASRWGQANTEAFF